Sequencing of this TCR beta chain was carried out in a study of blood T cell repertoires in COVID-19. Profiling relied on immunoSEQ multiplex PCR, and the TCRdb table lists in-frame clones only, not all of them. The sample has about 92,000 clones, around three quarters seen once. This TCR was recovered from a man in his fifties or sixties who had recovered from COVID-19. The sequenced sample was peripheral blood.

The CDR3 region is CASSLGHGRSNEQFF. The CDR3 coding sequence is TGTGCCAGCAGCCTCGGACACGGTCGTTCTAATGAGCAGTTCTTC. The chain couples TRBV11-2 to TRBJ2-1; a possible D gene is TRBD1 (5 bases). There are 15 residues in the CDR3. V lost 5 bases and J 7 bases, leaving 18 bases between the germline ends. Germline CDR1 is SGHAT and CDR2 is FQNNGV.